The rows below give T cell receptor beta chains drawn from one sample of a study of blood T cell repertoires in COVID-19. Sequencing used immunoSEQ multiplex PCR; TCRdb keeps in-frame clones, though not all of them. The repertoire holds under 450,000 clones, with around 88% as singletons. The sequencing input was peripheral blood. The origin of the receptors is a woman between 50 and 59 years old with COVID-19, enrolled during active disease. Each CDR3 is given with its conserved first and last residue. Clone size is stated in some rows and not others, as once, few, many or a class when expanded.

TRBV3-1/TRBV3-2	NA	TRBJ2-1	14	CASSQEARSGEQFF
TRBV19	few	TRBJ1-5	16	CASSITADGNNQPQHF
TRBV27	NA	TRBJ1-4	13	CASSFGLREKLFF
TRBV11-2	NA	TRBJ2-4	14	CASSPDRTKNIQYF
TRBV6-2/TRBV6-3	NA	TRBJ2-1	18	CASSYTTRLAGGRNEQFF
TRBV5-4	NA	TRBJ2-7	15	CASSRNRGNSYEQYF
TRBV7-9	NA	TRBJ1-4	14	CASSLRGLDEKLFF
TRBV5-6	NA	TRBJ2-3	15	CASNERGRNTDTQYF
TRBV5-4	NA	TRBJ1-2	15	CASSLDSLANYGYTF
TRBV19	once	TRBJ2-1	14	CASIGLAGVGEQFF
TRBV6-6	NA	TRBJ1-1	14	CASSYSARGTEAFF
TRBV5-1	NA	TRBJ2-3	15	CASRITGGGTDTQYF
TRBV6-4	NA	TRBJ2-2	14	CASSDSASRRELFF
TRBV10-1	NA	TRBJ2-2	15	CASSLSGGNTGELFF
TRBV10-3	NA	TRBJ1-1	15	CAISPGHRQNTEAFF
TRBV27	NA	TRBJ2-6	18	CASSLVGGGLSGANVLTF
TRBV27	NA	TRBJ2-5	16	CASSVLSRGNQETQYF
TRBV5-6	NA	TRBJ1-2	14	CASSPVMGAGSNTF
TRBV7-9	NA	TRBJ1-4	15	CASRLGTATNEKLFF
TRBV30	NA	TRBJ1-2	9	CACERGYTF
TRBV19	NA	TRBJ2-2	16	CASSMWGVTYTGELFF
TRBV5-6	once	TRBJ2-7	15	CASSLKGGGTYEQYF
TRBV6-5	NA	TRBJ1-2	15	CASRPPGQEFYGYTF
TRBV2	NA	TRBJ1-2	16	CARGLDRATSNYGYTF
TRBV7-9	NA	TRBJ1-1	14	CASSLVGQGDEAFF
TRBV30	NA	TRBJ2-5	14	CAWSVLTGGETQYF
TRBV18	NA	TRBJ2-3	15	CASSPNRAYTDTQYF
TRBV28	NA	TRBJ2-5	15	CASSPLAGGPETQYF
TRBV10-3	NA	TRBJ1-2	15	CAISESGTGGGGYTF
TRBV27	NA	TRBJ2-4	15	CASSQPGVGENIQYF
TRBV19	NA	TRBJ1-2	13	CASSRTGDYGYTF
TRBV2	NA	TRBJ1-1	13	CASRALGRPEAFF
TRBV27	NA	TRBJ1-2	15	CASSAPDRGDYGYTF
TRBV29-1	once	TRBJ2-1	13	CSATTDSYNEQFF
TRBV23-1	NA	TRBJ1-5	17	CASSPGIRQGGNQPQHF
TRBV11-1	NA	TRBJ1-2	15	CASSPIPGEAYGYTF
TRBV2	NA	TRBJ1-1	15	CASSEAYGTGGQAFF
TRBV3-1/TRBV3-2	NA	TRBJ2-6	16	CASSPRRSSGANVLTF
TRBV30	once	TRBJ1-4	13	CACLPNLNEKLFF
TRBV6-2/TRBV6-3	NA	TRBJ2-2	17	CASSHGSGGARTGELFF
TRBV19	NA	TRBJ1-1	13	CASSINRGAEAFF
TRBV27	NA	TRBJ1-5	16	CASSSEGQGLNQPQHF